The clone carrying this TCR beta chain has ten or more counts. The data derive from a study of CD8 T cells in ankylosing spondylitis. The CDR3 consists of 14 residues. Unmatched junction bases numbered 5, after V lost 4 bases and J lost 5 bases. Germline CDR1 and CDR2: SGHTA and FQGTGA. One entry per CDR3 protein results from TCRdb running MiXCR on the 5' RACE reads. The sample has 200,000 or so distinct CDR3 sequences, roughly 24% seen once; the top ten hold 5% to 8%. Sequencing was carried out using blood, either unsorted or a sorted T cell fraction (not recorded which). The chain employs TRBV7-3 and TRBJ2-3, with 8 nucleotides matching TRBD2. The receptor was derived from a male donor with ankylosing spondylitis or in good health (not recorded which). The CDR3 region is CASSWSGRGDTQYF. CDR3 coding DNA: TGTGCCAGCAGCTGGAGCGGGAGAGGAGATACGCAGTATTTT. Together with reference TRBV7-3 and TRBJ2-3, the CDR3 gives the full variable domain: GAGVSQTPSNKVTEKGKYVELRCDPISGHTALYWYRQSLGQGPEFLIYFQGTGAADDSGLPNDRFFAVRPEGSVSTLKIQRTERGDSAVYLCASSWSGRGDTQYFGPGTRLTVL.